What follows are 8 T cell receptor beta chains derived from one specimen sequenced in a study of cytomegalovirus exposure and HLA in healthy donors. The PCR used 60 Vbeta and 13 Jbeta primers. Libraries were prepared by immunoSEQ multiplex PCR; TCRdb keeps only in-frame clonotypes and omits some of them. The profile shows around 150,000 clones, more than 60% of them singletons. Input material: PBMCs. These receptors were collected from a woman between 35 and 50 years old in good health and CMV-seropositive.

The chain recombines TRBV6-1 with TRBJ2-1; 7 bases agree with TRBD2. The CDR3 consists of 14 residues. Per the germline V gene, CDR1 is MNHNS and CDR2 is SASEGT. V lost 5 bases and J lost 10; bases outside the gene matches: 11. This CDR3 reads CASSLGGEAGEQFF. CDR3 nucleotides: TGTGCCAGCAGTCTTGGCGGGGAAGCGGGAGAGCAGTTCTTC.

This clone was recorded once. The V call is TRBV4-2, the J call TRBJ2-7; D is unresolved. V shed 0 bases and J shed 7 bases, with 10 bases lying between them. CDR1 LGHNA and CDR2 YNFKEQ come from the germline V gene. This CDR3 spans 13 amino acids. CDR3 in amino acids: CASSQELSREQYF. The CDR3 DNA reads as TGTGCCAGCAGCCAAGAACTGAGCCGAGAGCAGTACTTC.

The chain combines TRBV7-3 with TRBJ2-1; D not certain. This CDR3 spans 17 amino acids. The germline V gene encodes CDR1 SGHTA and CDR2 FQGTGA. Trimming removed 6 bases from V and 0 bases from J, with 18 bases in between. The DNA for the CDR3 is TGTGCCAGCAGTCCAAACCCCCTTGCGGCCTCCTACAATGAGCAGTTCTTC. Translated: CASSPNPLAASYNEQFF.

The chain employs TRBV28 and TRBJ2-5; 7 bases map to TRBD1. V was clipped by 6 bases and J by 1 base; unmatched bases: 5. CDR1 is MDHEN, CDR2 SYDVKM, per germline. This CDR3 region has 14 residues. The CDR3 protein is CASRIGDSQETQYF. In nucleotides, the CDR3 is TGTGCCAGCAGAATTGGGGACAGCCAAGAGACCCAGTACTTC. Looking up the rest from reference TRBV28 and TRBJ2-5 gives the full variable domain: DVKVTQSSRYLVKRTGEKVFLECVQDMDHENMFWYRQDPGLGLRLIYFSYDVKMKEKGDIPEGYSVSREKKERFSLILESASTNQTSMYLCASRIGDSQETQYFGPGTRLLVL.

V usage is TRBV7-6 and J usage is TRBJ2-1, with TRBD2 as a possible D gene (6 bases). Germline CDR1 reads SGHVS; CDR2 reads FNYEAQ. V was cut by 1 base and J by 12 bases, with 10 bases left in between. CDR3 length equals 12 residues. The CDR3 sequence is CASSLDGRGQFF. As DNA, the CDR3 is TGTGCCAGCAGCTTAGACGGGCGGGGGCAGTTCTTC. Full variable domain (missing parts from reference TRBV7-6 and TRBJ2-1): GAGVSQSPRYKVTKRGQDVALRCDPISGHVSLYWYRQALGQGPEFLTYFNYEAQQDKSGLPNDRFSAERPEGSISTLTIQRTEQRDSAMYRCASSLDGRGQFFGPGTRLTVL.

Here the CDR3 reads CASSLPGRPETQYF. Here the CDR3 DNA reads TGCGCCAGCAGCTTACCAGGGAGGCCAGAGACCCAGTACTTC. The chain recombines TRBV5-1 with TRBJ2-5, with a weak D call TRBD2 (6 bases). This CDR3 has 14 residues. V lost 2 bases and J lost 4, with 12 bases in between. Germline values: CDR1 SGHRS, CDR2 YFSETQ.

The J gene is TRBJ1-5, the V gene TRBV29-1; D is perhaps TRBD1 (5 bases). The ends were cut back, 6 bases at V and 9 bases at J, with 18 bases in the middle. CDR3 length equals 13 residues. Looked up from germline, CDR1 is SQVTM and CDR2 is ANQGSEA. In DNA form, the CDR3 reads TGCAGCGTGGCCTGGGGCAGCCTAGGGCCCCAGCATTTT. Residues: CSVAWGSLGPQHF.

The J gene is TRBJ2-5, the V gene TRBV2; TRBD2 agrees at 8 bases. The ends lost 3 bases at V and 3 bases at J; junction bases unmatched: 9. The CDR3 covers 16 residues. Germline V CDR1 and CDR2: SNHLY, FYNNEI. The CDR3 DNA reads TGTGCCAGCAGTGAGTTTCTAGCGGGTGTTAAAGAGACCCAGTACTTC. It is translated as CASSEFLAGVKETQYF.